These 20 T cell receptor beta chains were all obtained from the same sample, sequenced in a study of T cell changes during pregnancy in multiple sclerosis. Sequencing was performed with immunoSEQ multiplex PCR; in TCRdb, only in-frame clones are kept and a portion is missing. Of 60,000 or so clones listed, around nine tenths were seen once; the top ten hold approximately 5%. Sequenced: peripheral blood from another person, used as feeder cells. All receptors come from a human donor whose cells served as feeder cells for cultures in a pregnancy study.

There are a few counts of this clone. The chain has TRBV4-2 and TRBJ1-2; unclear D gene. The CDR3 runs 14 residues. The ends were cut back, 6 bases at V and 4 bases at J, with 15 bases in the middle. Looked up from germline, CDR1 is LGHNA and CDR2 is YNFKEQ. This CDR3 is CASSPARSSYGYTF. The CDR3 nucleotides read TGTGCCAGCAGTCCTGCTAGGAGCAGCTATGGCTACACCTTC.

This clone is a singleton in its sample. This chain connects TRBV15 to TRBJ2-2; possibly TRBD1 for D (6 bases). CDR1 is LNHNV, CDR2 YYDKDF, per germline (reference sequence). Trimming removed 5 bases from V and 0 bases from J, with 10 bases in between. The CDR3 consists of 15 residues. The CDR3 nucleotides are TGTGCCACCAGCGCGCGGACAGCGAACACCGGGGAGCTGTTTTTT. Translating it yields CATSARTANTGELFF.

The rearrangement joins TRBV20-1 to TRBJ2-1; D is unclear. The CDR3 is 11 amino acids. Trimming pared 2 bases from V and 4 bases from J, leaving 3 bases between. The germline gives CDR1 DFQATT, CDR2 SNEGSKA (reference sequence). As DNA, the CDR3 is TGCAGTGCTAGACAGTACAATGAGCAGTTCTTC. Translation: CSARQYNEQFF.

The chain combines TRBV9 with TRBJ1-2; 8 bases line up with TRBD1. The CDR3 spans 14 residues. Per the germline V gene, CDR1 is SGDLS and CDR2 is YYNGEE. V shed 0 bases, J shed 8 bases, and the junction held 6 bases outside the gene matches. CDR3 region: CASSVGKAGGGYTF. The CDR3 nucleotides read TGTGCCAGCAGCGTAGGGAAGGCAGGGGGCGGCTACACCTTC.

This chain links TRBV15 with TRBJ1-6; D gene uncertain. Between the trimmed V and J ends, which lost 0 bases and 13 bases, there was a span of 13 bases. The CDR3 extends over 14 amino acids. Germline loops: CDR1 LNHNV, CDR2 YYDKDF (reference sequence). CDR3 nucleotides: TGTGCCACCAGCAGAGATCAAGAAGTATCTCCCCTCCACTTT. Protein: CATSRDQEVSPLHF.

Here the CDR3 DNA reads TGTGCCAGCACCAAAAGGGGAGATGAGCAGTTCTTC. Translating gives CASTKRGDEQFF. This chain links TRBV6-1 with TRBJ2-1, with D tentatively TRBD1 or TRBD2 (5 bases each). Trimming stripped 7 bases from V and 8 bases from J, with 12 bases between. This CDR3 region has 12 residues. In germline, CDR1 is MNHNS, CDR2 SASEGT.

The CDR3 region has the DNA TGTGCCAGAAGCTTAGCCTCTCAGAATACAGGGCAGCAGCCCCAGCATTTT. Translating it yields CARSLASQNTGQQPQHF. This chain uses TRBV7-5 with TRBJ1-5; TRBD1 reflects the table's D call only, with no check against the DNA. TRBV7-5 is classified as a pseudogene. The CDR3 consists of 17 residues.

This chain connects TRBV11-3 to TRBJ2-5, with D unresolved. Trimming left V 2 bases short and J 1 base short, with 5 bases between. This CDR3 has 13 amino acids. Germline loops: CDR1 SGHNT, CDR2 YENEEA. This chain's CDR3 is CASSLPLQETQYF. CDR3 nucleotide sequence: TGTGCCAGCAGCTTACCGCTCCAAGAGACCCAGTACTTC.

This CDR3 is CASSDPGMGEAFF. In DNA, the CDR3 is TGTGCCAGCAGTGACCCGGGGATGGGTGAAGCTTTCTTT. The chain combines TRBV6-1 with TRBJ1-1; D unresolved. V was trimmed by 3 bases and J by 7 bases, leaving 12 bases between them. Germline CDR1 reads MNHNS; CDR2 reads SASEGT. The CDR3 contains 13 residues.

The rearrangement joins TRBV27 to TRBJ1-1; D gene unclear. Trimming took 4 bases from V and 2 from J, leaving 8 bases between them. CDR1 is MNHEY, CDR2 SMNVEV, per germline (reference sequence). The CDR3 spans 13 residues. CDR3 loop: CASSSGPNTEAFF. For the CDR3, the DNA is TGTGCCAGCAGTTCTGGACCTAACACTGAAGCTTTCTTT.

This chain connects TRBV28 to TRBJ2-7; no clear D gene. Germline-derived CDR1 and CDR2 are MDHEN and SYDVKM. With 3 bases removed from V and 2 bases from J, the gap between germline ends came to 14 bases. The CDR3 length is 15 residues. The CDR3 protein is CASSLSIGPTYEQYF. The CDR3 region has the DNA TGTGCCAGCAGTTTGTCGATCGGCCCCACCTACGAGCAGTACTTC.

CDR3 residues: CASSQGLEGDTEAFF. The CDR3 DNA follows: TGTGCCAGCAGCCAAGGGTTGGAGGGGGACACTGAAGCTTTCTTT. J is TRBJ1-1 and V is TRBV7-9; D is possibly TRBD1 (6 bases). Per the germline V gene, CDR1 is SEHNR and CDR2 is FQNEAQ (reference sequence). Deletions cut 5 bases from V and 3 bases from J, with 16 bases between. The CDR3 has 15 amino acids.

This rearrangement joins TRBV4-3 to TRBJ2-1; TRBD2 matches at 8 bases. V lost 2 bases, J lost 3 bases, and 6 bases stayed unmatched. The CDR3 runs 16 residues. Per the germline V gene, CDR1 is LGHNA and CDR2 is YSLEER. The CDR3 spells CASSQSASGFYNEQFF. In nucleotides, the CDR3 is TGCGCCAGCAGCCAATCGGCTAGCGGGTTCTACAATGAGCAGTTCTTC.

The chain employs TRBV6-6 and TRBJ1-2; D is perhaps TRBD1 (5 bases). V lost 0 bases and J 4 bases, leaving 12 bases between the germline ends. The CDR3 loop spans 15 amino acids. The germline V gene has CDR1 MNHNY and CDR2 SVGAGI (reference sequence). The CDR3 nucleotides read TGTGCCAGCAGTTACTCGGGGGGGGGAGGCTATGGCTACACCTTC. Protein sequence: CASSYSGGGGYGYTF.

J is TRBJ2-7 and V is TRBV27; D is possibly TRBD2 (6 bases). CDR3 length: 13 amino acids. Between the trimmed V and J ends, which lost 1 base and 3 bases, there was a span of 7 bases. CDR1 is MNHEY and CDR2 is SMNVEV in the germline V gene (reference sequence). DNA for the CDR3: TGTGCCAGCAGTTTATTGGGGGGCTACGAGCAGTACTTC. As protein: CASSLLGGYEQYF.

The chain employs TRBV19 and TRBJ2-6, with a possible D match to TRBD1 (6 bases). Germline V gene data show CDR1 as LNHDA and CDR2 as SQIVND (reference sequence). The CDR3 is 17 residues long. V dropped 3 bases and J dropped 2 bases, with 14 bases sitting between them. This CDR3 is CASSIFRGGPGANVLTF. The CDR3 bases are TGTGCCAGTAGTATCTTCAGGGGTGGGCCTGGGGCCAACGTCCTGACTTTC. Filled out from reference TRBV19 and TRBJ2-6, the complete variable domain reads DGGITQSPKYLFRKEGQNVTLSCEQNLNHDAMYWYRQDPGQGLRLIYYSQIVNDFQKGDIAEGYSVSREKKESFPLTVTSAQKNPTAFYLCASSIFRGGPGANVLTFGAGSRLTVL.

The chain uses TRBV5-6 and TRBJ1-2; 7 nucleotides match TRBD1. Germline CDR1 and CDR2: SGHDT and YYEEEE. The V gene end was trimmed by 7 bases and the J gene end by 3 bases; junction bases not matched to a gene: 9. CDR3 length: 14 amino acids. CDR3 in amino acids: CASHRGEKHYGYTF. The DNA for the CDR3 is TGTGCCAGCCACAGGGGCGAAAAACACTATGGCTACACCTTC.

The CDR3 protein is CASSLTGTSFEAFF. Written as DNA, the CDR3 is TGTGCCAGCAGTTTGACCGGGACCTCTTTTGAAGCTTTCTTT. The V gene is TRBV6-1, the J gene TRBJ1-1; TRBD1 might be the D (5 bases). Trimming cost V 5 bases and J 7 bases, with 17 bases left between them. This CDR3 comprises 14 residues. Germline CDR1 is MNHNS and CDR2 is SASEGT.

This chain uses TRBV7-9 with TRBJ2-5; D uncertain. Trimming stripped 5 bases from V and 2 bases from J, with 12 bases between. The germline V gene encodes CDR1 SEHNR and CDR2 FQNEAQ (reference sequence). This CDR3 region has 14 residues. The CDR3 DNA is TGTGCCAGCAGCATCAACAACATGCAAGAGACCCAGTACTTC. Its translation is CASSINNMQETQYF.

The chain couples TRBV19 to TRBJ1-3, with D possibly matching TRBD1 (6 bases). The CDR3 extends over 15 amino acids. Trimming stripped 6 bases from V and 0 bases from J, with 12 bases between. Germline V gene sequence: CDR1 LNHDA, CDR2 SQIVND (reference sequence). Here the CDR3 DNA reads TGTGCCAGTAGCGAGACGGACAGCTCTGGAAACACCATATATTTT. Translation: CASSETDSSGNTIYF. Drawing the rest from reference TRBV19 and TRBJ1-3, the complete variable domain is DGGITQSPKYLFRKEGQNVTLSCEQNLNHDAMYWYRQDPGQGLRLIYYSQIVNDFQKGDIAEGYSVSREKKESFPLTVTSAQKNPTAFYLCASSETDSSGNTIYFGEGSWLTVV.